A single sample gave rise to the 24 T cell receptor beta chains below, sequenced in a study of beta chain features in type 1 diabetes. Findings of the study overall: In every one of the four CD4+ subsets, TCRB CDR3s were moderately but significantly shorter in Type 1 diabetes patients.

These receptors have no known antigen. What was sequenced were expressed TCRB transcripts, since all of the isolated RNA had been reverse transcribed. The protocol was immunoSEQ multiplex PCR, while the TCRdb copy is restricted to in-frame clones and leaves out a portion. Among a few hundred thousand clones, approximately 16% were seen once, and the ten largest hold around 0.015%. Specimen: naive CD4+ T cells from blood. The source is a man aged 18 to 29 with type 1 diabetes.

This chain connects TRBV7-2 to TRBJ1-1; no reliable D call. Trimming removed 2 bases at V and 8 bases at J, with 12 bases between. CDR3 length: 13 amino acids. Germline loops: CDR1 SGHTA, CDR2 FQGNSA. The CDR3 is CASSLRLGGEAFF. The CDR3 DNA sequence: TGTGCCAGCAGCTTACGTCTGGGAGGGGAAGCTTTCTTT.

The chain carries TRBV15 and TRBJ2-7, with 7 bases fitting TRBD1. V was pared by 0 bases and J by 3 bases, with 2 bases of the junction left unmatched. The CDR3 length is 14 residues. CDR1 and CDR2 from the germline V gene are LNHNV and YYDKDF (reference sequence). CDR3 residues: CATSREDRFYEQYF. In nucleotides, the CDR3 is TGTGCCACCAGCAGAGAGGACAGGTTCTACGAGCAGTACTTC.

This clone was seen only a few times. The chain is built from TRBV10-3 and TRBJ2-5; 10 bases line up with TRBD2. V lost 0 bases, J lost 4 bases, and 8 bases stayed unmatched. The CDR3 has 17 residues. Germline CDR1 is ENHRY and CDR2 is SYGVKD. CDR3 in amino acids: CAISESPGLAGAETQYF. The CDR3 nucleotides read TGTGCCATCAGTGAGTCCCCGGGGCTAGCGGGAGCAGAGACCCAGTACTTC.

The table lists this clone with a few counts. The chain employs TRBV30 and TRBJ2-5; no firm D call. The J call may be wrong; the DNA end is better matched by TRBJ2-7. The CDR3 runs 13 residues. CDR1 and CDR2 from the germline V gene are GTSNPN and SVGIG (reference sequence). CDR3 DNA: TGTGCCTGGAGTGTACTGTGGGGCTACGAGCAGTACTTC. Encoded protein: CAWSVLWGYEQYF.

The chain is built from TRBV6-1 and TRBJ1-6, with 12 nucleotides matching TRBD1. The CDR3 length is 16 residues. V dropped 4 bases and J dropped 11; count of bases not matched to a gene: 9. CDR1 and CDR2 from the germline V gene are MNHNS and SASEGT. CDR3 sequence: CASSGPGQGAQAPLHF. The DNA of the CDR3 is TGTGCCAGCAGTGGACCGGGACAGGGGGCTCAGGCACCCCTCCACTTT.

V is TRBV7-9 and J is TRBJ2-7; the D is unclear. This CDR3 region has 14 residues. Germline CDR1 SEHNR, CDR2 FQNEAQ (reference sequence). Trimming left V 0 bases short and J 7 bases short, with 13 bases between. The CDR3 bases are TGTGCCAGCAGCTTAGCTAACAACGCGAGGGAGCAGTACTTC. Its protein is CASSLANNAREQYF.

The table lists this clone with a few counts. The chain joins TRBV19 to TRBJ2-6, with D maybe TRBD1 (6 bases). V was clipped by 9 bases and J by 2 bases, with 11 bases between them. This CDR3 has 14 amino acids. CDR1 and CDR2 (germline): LNHDA, SQIVND (reference sequence). CDR3 nucleotide sequence: TGTGCCAGCGCTGAGGGGGCTGGGGCCAACGTCCTGACTTTC. Protein sequence: CASAEGAGANVLTF.

The sample holds a few counts of this clone. The chain joins TRBV15 to TRBJ1-5; D is unresolved. The CDR3 covers 13 residues. Germline CDR1 is LNHNV and CDR2 is YYDKDF (reference sequence). The V end was cut by 6 bases, the J end by 0 bases, with 6 bases between. The CDR3 DNA is TGTGCCACCAGAGACTATAGCAATCAGCCCCAGCATTTT. Translating it yields CATRDYSNQPQHF.

The V and J genes are TRBV14 and TRBJ2-1; D remains ambiguous. V was clipped by 3 bases and J by 4 bases, with 7 bases between them. Germline CDR1 SGHDN, CDR2 FVKESK. The CDR3 extends over 13 amino acids. The CDR3 region is CASSQNLYNEQFF. DNA of the CDR3: TGTGCCAGCAGCCAGAACTTATACAATGAGCAGTTCTTC. The full variable domain, rest sourced from reference TRBV14 and TRBJ2-1, is EAGVTQFPSHSVIEKGQTVTLRCDPISGHDNLYWYRRVMGKEIKFLLHFVKESKQDESGMPNNRFLAERTGGTYSTLKVQPAELEDSGVYFCASSQNLYNEQFFGPGTRLTVL.

This chain connects TRBV27 to TRBJ2-5, with TRBD2 as a possible D gene (5 bases). CDR3 length: 14 amino acids. Trimming shortened V by 4 bases and J by 7 bases, and 16 bases separated the two germline ends. CDR1 MNHEY and CDR2 SMNVEV come from the germline V gene (reference sequence). The CDR3 region has the DNA TGTGCCAGCAGTTCCCGGACTTCCCCGGGGACCCAGTACTTC. Encoded protein: CASSSRTSPGTQYF.

The V call is TRBV28, the J call TRBJ2-7; 11 bases are shared with TRBD2. The CDR3 consists of 16 residues. V dropped 6 bases and J dropped 0; count of bases not matched to a gene: 7. Germline CDR1 is MDHEN and CDR2 is SYDVKM. DNA of the CDR3: TGTGCCAGCAGCCTACAGACTAGCGGGGTCTCCTACGAGCAGTACTTC. This gives the protein CASSLQTSGVSYEQYF.

This clone turned up a few times. The CDR3 DNA reads as TGTGCCAGCTCATCGCGGGGACTAGCGCTTCGCGGAGAGCAGTACTTC. Translated, it gives CASSSRGLALRGEQYF. J is TRBJ2-7 and V is TRBV18, with 10 positions matching TRBD2. V trimming: 5 bases; J trimming: 7 bases; junction bases outside the gene matches: 14. Germline values: CDR1 KGHSH, CDR2 LQKENI. This CDR3 is 16 amino acids long.

A few counts support this clone. The rearrangement joins TRBV7-8 to TRBJ2-5; possibly TRBD2 for D (5 bases). With 2 bases removed from V and 9 bases from J, the gap between germline ends came to 16 bases. The germline CDR1 and CDR2 sequences are SGHVS and FQNEAQ. The CDR3 runs to 14 residues. In DNA form, the CDR3 reads TGTGCCAGCAGCTTAATCCTAGCCAATACTCCCCAGTACTTC. Translated: CASSLILANTPQYF. The full variable domain, its missing parts supplied by reference TRBV7-8 and TRBJ2-5, is GAGVSQSPRYKVAKRGQDVALRCDPISGHVSLFWYQQALGQGPEFLTYFQNEAQLDKSGLPSDRFFAERPEGSVSTLKIQRTQQEDSAVYLCASSLILANTPQYFGPGTRLLVL.

This clone was detected only a few times. The chain carries TRBV6-5 and TRBJ1-5, with TRBD1 matching over 7 bases. V dropped 5 bases and J dropped 1; count of bases not matched to a gene: 5. Per the germline V gene, CDR1 is MNHEY and CDR2 is SVGAGI. The CDR3 runs to 15 residues. In nucleotides, the CDR3 is TGTGCCAGCAGTACCACGACAGGGAGCAATCAGCCCCAGCATTTT. Protein product: CASSTTTGSNQPQHF.

The chain combines TRBV30 with TRBJ2-1; 8 positions agree with TRBD2. CDR3 length equals 12 residues. With V trimmed by 3 bases and J by 9 bases, 4 bases remained unmatched. Germline values: CDR1 GTSNPN, CDR2 SVGIG (reference sequence). CDR3 amino acids: CAWRAGGGEQFF. The CDR3 DNA reads as TGTGCCTGGAGGGCGGGGGGAGGTGAGCAGTTCTTC.

The V call is TRBV7-6, the J call TRBJ2-1; no clear D. The CDR3 covers 15 residues. Trimming removed 5 bases at V and 2 bases at J, with 13 bases between. CDR1 is SGHVS, CDR2 FNYEAQ, per germline. DNA of the CDR3: TGTGCCAGCAGCAATTCCTCCCTAGCCTACAATGAGCAGTTCTTC. As protein: CASSNSSLAYNEQFF.

This clone was detected a few times. The J gene is TRBJ2-7, the V gene TRBV5-1; TRBD1 matches 7 bases. V was clipped by 2 bases and J by 2 bases; unmatched bases: 4. CDR3 length equals 14 residues. Germline lookup yields CDR1 SGHRS and CDR2 YFSETQ. The CDR3 loop reads CASSFDRVTYEQYF. CDR3 bases: TGCGCCAGCAGCTTTGACAGGGTTACCTACGAGCAGTACTTC.

V gene TRBV10-3 combines with J gene TRBJ2-3, with a tentative D call TRBD2 (5 bases). Germline CDR1 ENHRY, CDR2 SYGVKD. This CDR3 spans 15 amino acids. The V and J ends lost 7 bases and 1 base respectively, with 15 bases between them. CDR3 DNA: TGTGCCATCAACCCGGGCGGGTCGGGCACAGATACGCAGTATTTT. It translates to CAINPGGSGTDTQYF.

This clone was counted a few times. The chain uses TRBV30 and TRBJ2-6; unclear D gene. Trimming left V 8 bases short and J 0 bases short, with 8 bases between. The CDR3 contains 13 residues. Looked up from germline, CDR1 is GTSNPN and CDR2 is SVGIG (reference sequence). The CDR3 DNA follows: TGTGCCGTCTCGGGCTCTGGGGCCAACGTCCTGACTTTC. This gives the protein CAVSGSGANVLTF. Using reference TRBV30 and TRBJ2-6 for the parts outside the CDR3, the full variable domain is SQTIHQWPATLVQPVGSPLSLECTVEGTSNPNLYWYRQAAGRGLQLLFYSVGIGQISSEVPQNLSASRPQDRQFILSSKKLLLSDSGFYLCAVSGSGANVLTFGAGSRLTVL.

In this sample, this clone turned up a few times. The rearrangement links TRBV28 to TRBJ1-1; D is perhaps TRBD1 (6 bases). Trimming shortened V by 4 bases and J by 0 bases, and 9 bases separated the two germline ends. CDR1 is MDHEN, CDR2 SYDVKM, per germline. There are 14 residues in the CDR3. DNA for the CDR3: TGTGCCAGCAGTTCGGACAGAATGAACACTGAAGCTTTCTTT. It yields the protein CASSSDRMNTEAFF.

The CDR3 nucleotides read TGTGCCACCAGCAGAATGCAGGGAAGGGTCAATGAGCAGTTCTTC. As protein: CATSRMQGRVNEQFF. This chain links TRBV15 with TRBJ2-1, with D perhaps matching TRBD1 (5 bases). The CDR3 has 15 amino acids. The V and J ends lost 2 bases and 6 bases respectively, with 14 bases between them. CDR1 and CDR2 (germline): LNHNV, YYDKDF (reference sequence).

This clone was recorded a few times. The chain has TRBV27 and TRBJ1-2, with 10 bases lining up with TRBD1. Trimming at V came to 8 bases and at J to 7 bases, leaving 13 bases not matched to a gene. Germline CDR1 reads MNHEY; CDR2 reads SMNVEV (reference sequence). The CDR3 runs 15 residues. The CDR3 protein is CASGGTGAVVSGYTF. Written as DNA, the CDR3 is TGTGCCAGCGGGGGGACAGGGGCGGTCGTCAGTGGCTACACCTTC.

The rearrangement uses TRBV2 and TRBJ2-7; 8 bases line up with TRBD1. CDR3 size: 14 residues. Per germline, CDR1 SNHLY and CDR2 FYNNEI. The junction had 5 bases not matched to a gene; V was cut back by 2 bases and J by 5 bases. The CDR3, as DNA: TGTGCCAGCAGTGAAAGACAGGGGAGACACGAGCAGTACTTC. As protein: CASSERQGRHEQYF.

This chain joins TRBV28 and TRBJ2-5; the D is unclear. Per the germline V gene, CDR1 is MDHEN and CDR2 is SYDVKM. The V end was cut by 3 bases, the J end by 5 bases, with 16 bases between. The CDR3 contains 15 residues. The CDR3 region is CASSLPTRASETQYF. The CDR3 DNA is TGTGCCAGCAGTTTGCCGACCCGAGCTAGTGAGACCCAGTACTTC.